This T cell receptor beta chain was retrieved from a study of T cells in localized non-small cell lung cancer. Study-level findings and limits: Clonality peaked in uninvolved adjacent lung rather than tumor. There was an association of higher blood T cell density with longer overall survival. Adjacent lung was found to contain a median roughly 58 of the top 100 tumor clones. Sequencing, confined to only one tumor region, leaves heterogeneity possible.

Germline lookup yields CDR1 GTSNPN and CDR2 SVGIG (reference sequence). Trimming pared 0 bases from V and 0 bases from J, leaving 6 bases between. CDR3 size: 14 residues. On this clone itself: The antigen remains undetermined.

The assay was immunoSEQ multiplex PCR, and TCRdb's table has in-frame clones only and misses some. This table holds 25,000 to 30,000 clones, around 90% found once. This clonotype was obtained from a woman aged 18-49 years with stage I lung adenocarcinoma. The source was peripheral blood, collected before any cancer treatment. The chain uses TRBV30 and TRBJ1-3; D call uncertain. CDR3 protein: CAWSVGSSGNTIYF. DNA for the CDR3: TGTGCCTGGAGTGTCGGAAGCTCTGGAAACACCATATATTTT.